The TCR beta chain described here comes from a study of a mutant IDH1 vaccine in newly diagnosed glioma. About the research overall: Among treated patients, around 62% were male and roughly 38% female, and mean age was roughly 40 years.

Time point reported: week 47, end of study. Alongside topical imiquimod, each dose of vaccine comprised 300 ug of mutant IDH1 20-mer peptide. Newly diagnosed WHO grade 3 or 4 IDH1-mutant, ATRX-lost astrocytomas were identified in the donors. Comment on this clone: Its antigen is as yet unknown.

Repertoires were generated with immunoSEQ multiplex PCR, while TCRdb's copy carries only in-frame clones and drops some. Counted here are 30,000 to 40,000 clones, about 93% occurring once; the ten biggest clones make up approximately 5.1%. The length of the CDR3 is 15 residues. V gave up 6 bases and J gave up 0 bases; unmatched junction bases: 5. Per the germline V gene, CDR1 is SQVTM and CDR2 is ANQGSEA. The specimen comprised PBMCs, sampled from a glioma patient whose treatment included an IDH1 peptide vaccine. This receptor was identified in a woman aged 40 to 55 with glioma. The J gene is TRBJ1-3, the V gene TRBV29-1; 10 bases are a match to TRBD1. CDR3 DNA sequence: TGCAGCGTAGGACAGGGGGGTACCTCTGGAAACACCATATATTTT. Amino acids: CSVGQGGTSGNTIYF.